This entry is about one T cell receptor beta chain. The source of the sample is a study of blood T cell repertoires in COVID-19. Deletions cut 2 bases from V and 2 bases from J, with 20 bases between. The germline V gene encodes CDR1 KGHSH and CDR2 LQKENI. The CDR3 is 18 residues long. Individuals aged roughly 18 to 95 years were recruited from fewer than 25 US areas. Some clones are missing from TCRdb's copy, which holds only in-frame ones; the method was immunoSEQ multiplex PCR. The sample holds under 450,000 clones, more than 85% seen once. The receptor was isolated from a woman aged 25 to 39 who had recovered from COVID-19. The J gene is TRBJ2-3, the V gene TRBV18, with D unclear. Sequencing used PBMCs or T cells enriched from blood (not recorded which). CDR3 bases: TGTGCCAGCTCACCAGGGCAGAGCATCCTTCTCTTCACAGATACGCAGTATTTT. Amino acids: CASSPGQSILLFTDTQYF. Variable domain in full (rest from reference TRBV18 and TRBJ2-3): NAGVMQNPRHLVRRRGQEARLRCSPMKGHSHVYWYRQLPEEGLKFMVYLQKENIIDESGMPKERFSAEFPKEGPSILRIQQVVRGDSAAYFCASSPGQSILLFTDTQYFGPGTRLTVL.